These 7 T cell receptor beta chains were sequenced from one sample in a study of blood T cell repertoires in COVID-19. Here immunoSEQ multiplex PCR was the method, and the copy in TCRdb shows in-frame clones only, minus some. The profile shows about 66,000 clones, under 90% of them singletons. Sequences were obtained from peripheral blood. These receptors all stem from a man aged 55-75 years with acute or convalescent COVID-19.

This chain uses TRBV7-9 with TRBJ1-6, with a weak D call TRBD1 (5 bases). The CDR3 totals 17 residues. The germline V gene has CDR1 SEHNR and CDR2 FQNEAQ (reference sequence). V gave up 1 base and J gave up 7 bases, with 17 bases separating them. The CDR3 nucleotides read TGTGCCAGCAGCTTAGGCGGGTCCGGGAGGGGCAATTCACCCCTCCACTTT. As protein: CASSLGGSGRGNSPLHF.

This clone was seen only once. The chain couples TRBV5-1 to TRBJ1-1, with D possibly being TRBD1 (5 bases). The CDR3 length is 15 residues. Trimming stripped 0 bases from V and 4 bases from J, with 13 bases between. Germline CDR1 SGHRS, CDR2 YFSETQ. The DNA for the CDR3 is TGCGCCAGCAGCTTGGAAGTGGGGGAGGGCACTGAAGCTTTCTTT. Its translation is CASSLEVGEGTEAFF.

The rearrangement joins TRBV6-5 to TRBJ1-5; D may be TRBD1 (5 bases). The CDR3 is 12 residues long. CDR1 and CDR2 from the germline V gene are MNHEY and SVGAGI. Trimming pared 2 bases from V and 9 bases from J, leaving 8 bases between. The CDR3: CASSYRGGPQHF. CDR3 DNA sequence: TGTGCCAGCAGTTACCGGGGGGGGCCCCAGCATTTT.

In DNA form, the CDR3 reads TGCGCCAGCAGCTTCAGCGGGGGCACCACAGATACGCAGTATTTT. Protein sequence: CASSFSGGTTDTQYF. V is TRBV5-1 and J is TRBJ2-3; 8 positions agree with TRBD2. Germline CDR1 is SGHRS and CDR2 is YFSETQ. Trimming took 2 bases from V and 2 from J; bases not matched to a gene: 4. The CDR3 has 15 amino acids.

The chain links TRBV24-1 to TRBJ1-2, with D perhaps matching TRBD1 (6 bases). V lost 1 base and J lost 4, with 12 bases in between. The CDR3 contains 15 residues. The germline CDR1 and CDR2 sequences are KGHDR and SFDVKD. The CDR3 is CATSDFAQGVYGYTF. DNA of the CDR3: TGTGCCACCAGTGATTTTGCACAGGGCGTCTATGGCTACACCTTC.

The chain has TRBV2 and TRBJ1-5; the D is unclear. Trimming left V 5 bases short and J 6 bases short, with 11 bases between. Germline loops: CDR1 SNHLY, CDR2 FYNNEI. The CDR3 covers 13 residues. This CDR3 is CASSSERSQPQHF. CDR3 sequence (DNA): TGTGCCAGCAGTTCGGAAAGGAGTCAGCCCCAGCATTTT.

The V call is TRBV21-1, the J call TRBJ2-7; the table's D call of TRBD2 was not tested on the DNA. TRBV21-1 is deemed a pseudogene. The CDR3 sequence is 13 residues long. The CDR3 spells CARLKRLIYEQYF. The CDR3 DNA is TGTGCCAGGCTTAAAAGACTGATCTACGAGCAGTACTTC.